Below, one TCR beta chain is given with its context. What it recognizes is unknown. During the collection period, no donor immune events like infections were recorded. Produced via immunoSEQ multiplex PCR; TCRdb's table is partial and in-frame only. The data contain 55,000 to 80,000 clones, over 80% of them seen just once; the ten biggest clones take up approximately 20%. The data belong to a study of identifying expanded T cells in peripheral blood. The study, taken as a whole, reports: Variance in clone template counts between roughly 2-week samples significantly increased with total template count across all healthy donors. Technical replicates showed approximately 1.2 changed clones; approximately 2 weeks 15 to 20; four weeks 19.

Looked up from germline, CDR1 is SQVTM and CDR2 is ANQGSEA. V lost 6 bases to trimming and J lost 7 bases, with 15 bases between them. The CDR3 length is 13 residues. Sequences were obtained from blood. This sequence joins TRBV29-1 and TRBJ1-4; TRBD1 might be the D (5 bases). This receptor was taken from a person aged 18-70 years in good health. The CDR3 reads CSVAPAGGEKLFF. Written as DNA, the CDR3 is TGCAGCGTCGCTCCAGCCGGGGGTGAAAAACTGTTTTTT.